The 7 T cell receptor beta chains given below trace back to one sample, sequenced in a study of regulatory T cells in long-lasting Graves disease. Construction of the TCR beta libraries employed iRepertoire HTBI primers in conjunction with Arm-PCR of CDR3 regions. TCRdb used MiXCR to reprocess the multiplex PCR reads, holding one entry per CDR3 protein. The sample contains about 440,000 distinct CDR3 sequences, about 17% of which appear only once. Time point meaning: newly diagnosed GD, antithyroid drugs for less than 3 months. The TCR library was made from RNA extracted from PBMCs. This sample was also put to use in a study of T cells in Graves' hyperthyroidism and ophthalmopathy.

This sample comprised peripheral blood mononuclear cells (PBMCs), obtained at new diagnosis, from a patient treated with antithyroid drugs. These receptors were collected from a woman aged 18 to 35 with Graves disease.

This clonotype showed up many times. The gene calls are TRBV18 and TRBJ2-1; 7 bases are shared with TRBD2. Germline trimming cut 5 bases from V and 9 bases from J; bases unmatched to any gene: 13. This CDR3 contains 15 residues. The V gene's germline CDR1 is KGHSH and CDR2 LQKENI. The DNA of the CDR3 is TGTGCCAGCTCAACTCCTAGCGGACAAGGGATTGAGCAGTTCTTC. Translated, it gives CASSTPSGQGIEQFF.

The table lists this clonotype with a count of one. This chain links TRBV6-2 or TRBV6-3 with TRBJ2-2, with D unclear. CDR1 is MNHEY, CDR2 SVGEGT, per germline. The CDR3 sequence is 16 residues long. V shed 2 bases and J shed 0 bases, with 10 bases lying between them. The CDR3 DNA is TGTGCCAGCAGTTACGAAGGCACCGCGAACACCGGGGAGCTGTTTTTT. Its translation is CASSYEGTANTGELFF.

This clonotype was counted at least ten times. J is TRBJ1-4 and V is TRBV11-2; unclear D gene. V was clipped by 5 bases and J by 8 bases, with 6 bases between them. CDR3 length: 11 residues. Germline V gene sequence: CDR1 SGHAT, CDR2 FQNNGV. CDR3 loop: CASSPGEKLFF. The DNA for the CDR3 is TGTGCCAGCAGCCCCGGAGAAAAACTGTTTTTT.

At least ten counts were recorded for this clonotype. CDR3 region: CAWSSWDRGQKSGYTF. The CDR3 coding sequence is TGTGCCTGGAGTTCTTGGGACAGGGGGCAAAAGAGTGGCTACACCTTC. The chain carries TRBV30 and TRBJ1-2; 12 bases map to TRBD1. The CDR3 runs to 16 residues. Trimming removed 2 bases from V and 7 bases from J; junction bases left unmatched: 11. Germline V gene sequence: CDR1 GTSNPN, CDR2 SVGIG (reference sequence).

This chain uses TRBV4-3 with TRBJ2-1, with D possibly matching TRBD2 (5 bases). CDR3 size: 17 residues. Trimming took 1 base from V and 2 from J, leaving 15 bases between them. Germline assignment: CDR1 LGHNA and CDR2 YSLEER. The CDR3 protein is CASSQAPQRPAYNEQFF. The CDR3 nucleotides are TGCGCCAGCAGCCAAGCGCCCCAGCGGCCGGCCTACAATGAGCAGTTCTTC.

This clonotype was recorded at least ten times. The chain couples TRBV7-2 to TRBJ2-3, with a tentative D call TRBD1 (6 bases). Trimming removed 2 bases from V and 2 bases from J, with 11 bases in between. The CDR3 runs 15 residues. Looked up from germline, CDR1 is SGHTA and CDR2 is FQGNSA. CDR3 region: CASSLTGQITDTQYF. CDR3 in DNA: TGTGCCAGCAGCTTAACAGGACAGATCACAGATACGCAGTATTTT.

The table lists this clonotype with many counts. This chain connects TRBV6-2 or TRBV6-3 to TRBJ2-1; TRBD2 matches 10 bases. Germline lookup yields CDR1 MNHEY and CDR2 SVGEGT. The CDR3 contains 23 residues. Trimming at V came to 4 bases and at J to 4 bases, leaving 28 bases not matched to a gene. CDR3 in amino acids: CASSFGPSGRFRDAHARYNEQFF. The DNA for the CDR3 is TGTGCCAGCAGTTTCGGCCCTAGCGGGAGATTTCGAGACGCTCACGCCCGATACAATGAGCAGTTCTTC.